These 21 T cell receptor beta chains were all obtained from the same sample, sequenced in a study of T cell repertoires in cytomegalovirus infection. For these TCRs, the target antigens are not known. TCRdb re-called the reads through MiXCR, storing one row per CDR3 protein. The profile shows a few hundred thousand distinct CDR3 sequences, about 44% of them singletons. The sample consisted of cultured PBMCs, taken from culture after CMV antigen stimulation. The receptor set was obtained from a human donor in good health (CMV status not recorded). Some clones in this sample may be carry-over from other donors' samples.

The chain combines TRBV7-2 with TRBJ2-4; a weak D match, TRBD2 (5 bases). Germline loops: CDR1 SGHTA, CDR2 FQGNSA. The CDR3 spans 15 residues. Trimming pared 5 bases from V and 7 bases from J, leaving 18 bases between. CDR3 nucleotides: TGTGCCAGCAGCCGGACGAGGGTTTTTGGCAACATTCAGTACTTC. Translated, it gives CASSRTRVFGNIQYF. Full variable domain (missing parts from reference TRBV7-2 and TRBJ2-4): GAGVSQSPSNKVTEKGKDVELRCDPISGHTALYWYRQSLGQGLEFLIYFQGNSAPDKSGLPSDRFSAERTGGSVSTLTIQRTQQEDSAVYLCASSRTRVFGNIQYFGAGTRLSVL.

The rearrangement uses TRBV6-7 and TRBJ2-2; TRBD2 matches at 9 bases. TRBV6-7 is flagged as an ORF with uncertain function. The CDR3 totals 17 residues. Trimming at V came to 2 bases and at J to 1 base, leaving 5 bases not matched to a gene. DNA for the CDR3: TGTGCCAGCAGTTACCGGAGCGGGGGGAAGAACACCGGGGAGCTGTTTTTT. It is translated as CASSYRSGGKNTGELFF.

The chain links TRBV9 to TRBJ2-5; D unresolved. This CDR3 is built from 15 residues. Deletions cut 0 bases from V and 2 bases from J, with 11 bases between. Per the germline V gene, CDR1 is SGDLS and CDR2 is YYNGEE. The CDR3 DNA is TGTGCCAGCAGCGTAGCCGGCACCGCACAAGAGACCCAGTACTTC. It codes for CASSVAGTAQETQYF.

This clonotype was recorded many times. The V and J genes are TRBV19 and TRBJ2-7; D is possibly TRBD1 (5 bases). The CDR3 covers 13 residues. Trimming stripped 3 bases from V and 6 bases from J, with 12 bases between. In germline, CDR1 is LNHDA, CDR2 SQIVND (reference sequence). CDR3 sequence: CASSIAVGAEQYV. In DNA, the CDR3 is TGTGCCAGTAGTATTGCGGTAGGGGCCGAGCAGTACGTC.

The rearrangement links TRBV7-2 to TRBJ2-1; D is perhaps TRBD2 (6 bases). This CDR3 contains 14 residues. Germline V CDR1 and CDR2: SGHTA, FQGNSA. Trimming pared 5 bases from V and 4 bases from J, leaving 12 bases between. The CDR3 DNA follows: TGTGCCAGCAGCACACTAGCCCCGTACAATGAGCAGTTCTTC. Protein product: CASSTLAPYNEQFF.

This clonotype has just a few counts. CDR3 loop: CASSPSAGLGETQYF. The CDR3, as DNA: TGTGCCAGCAGCCCCTCGGCGGGGTTAGGGGAGACCCAGTACTTC. This chain connects TRBV7-2 to TRBJ2-5; the D gene is possibly TRBD2 (6 bases). Trimming stripped 5 bases from V and 5 bases from J, with 18 bases between. The CDR3 has 15 residues. Germline assignment: CDR1 SGHTA and CDR2 FQGNSA.

The genes are TRBV7-9 and TRBJ2-3; 8 nucleotides agree with TRBD1. With 6 bases clipped from V and 1 base from J, the junction kept 6 bases outside the gene matches. Germline V gene lookup returns CDR1 SEHNR and CDR2 FQNEAQ (reference sequence). CDR3 length: 15 amino acids. CDR3 protein: CASRLGGQGTDTQYF. In DNA, the CDR3 is TGTGCCAGCAGACTAGGGGGACAGGGCACAGATACGCAGTATTTT.

The J gene is TRBJ2-7, the V gene TRBV20-1; 7 bases are a match to TRBD2. The ends lost 0 bases at V and 5 bases at J; junction bases unmatched: 13. Germline values: CDR1 DFQATT, CDR2 SNEGSKA (reference sequence). CDR3 length: 16 residues. CDR3 sequence: CSAREALGLGTHEQYF. The DNA of the CDR3 is TGCAGTGCTAGAGAGGCTTTAGGACTAGGAACCCACGAGCAGTACTTC.

This clonotype showed up just a few times. The V and J genes are TRBV7-8 and TRBJ2-5; a possible D gene is TRBD1 (5 bases). Trimming shortened V by 1 base and J by 1 base, and 13 bases separated the two germline ends. The CDR3 spans 16 residues. Looked up from germline, CDR1 is SGHVS and CDR2 is FQNEAQ. CDR3 amino acids: CASSLGGIGAQETQYF. CDR3 nucleotide sequence: TGTGCCAGCAGCTTAGGGGGCATTGGGGCCCAAGAGACCCAGTACTTC.

V gene TRBV7-2 combines with J gene TRBJ2-7, with 13 bases matching TRBD2. There are 14 residues in the CDR3. Germline V gives CDR1 SGHTA, CDR2 FQGNSA. The V segment lost 7 bases and the J segment 6 bases; nucleotides outside the gene matches: 6. The CDR3 reads CASTWTSGSSEQYF. CDR3 sequence (DNA): TGTGCCAGCACCTGGACTAGCGGGAGCTCCGAGCAGTACTTC. Full variable domain (outside the CDR3, taken from reference TRBV7-2 and TRBJ2-7): GAGVSQSPSNKVTEKGKDVELRCDPISGHTALYWYRQSLGQGLEFLIYFQGNSAPDKSGLPSDRFSAERTGGSVSTLTIQRTQQEDSAVYLCASTWTSGSSEQYFGPGTRLTVT.

This clonotype appeared a few times. Relative to the germline gene, one junction end is altered; a read error may explain this. This CDR3 reads CSAETGAYNEQFF. In nucleotides, the CDR3 is TGCAGCGCTGAAACAGGAGCCTACAATGAGCAGTTCTTC. This sequence joins TRBV29-1 and TRBJ2-1, with TRBD1 as a possible D gene (5 bases). The CDR3 has 13 residues. Germline V lookup: CDR1 SQVTM, CDR2 ANQGSEA.

This clonotype was detected only a few times. This sequence joins TRBV7-4 and TRBJ1-5, with D possibly matching TRBD1 (6 bases). The CDR3 contains 14 residues. Between the trimmed V and J ends, which lost 4 bases and 4 bases, there was a span of 11 bases. Germline V gene data show CDR1 as SGHVT and CDR2 as SQSDAQ. CDR3 residues: CASSSGTMNQPQHF. The CDR3, as DNA: TGTGCCAGCAGCTCTGGGACAATGAATCAGCCCCAGCATTTT.

V is TRBV7-6 and J is TRBJ2-1; TRBD2 matches at 12 bases. CDR1 SGHVS and CDR2 FNYEAQ come from the germline V gene. J was trimmed by 7 bases and V by 4 bases; bases with no gene match: 8. There are 16 residues in the CDR3. CDR3: CASSSTVTSGSNEQFF. CDR3 DNA: TGTGCCAGCAGCTCAACAGTGACTAGCGGGAGTAATGAGCAGTTCTTC.

There are a few counts of this clonotype. The J gene is TRBJ2-7, the V gene TRBV5-4; 7 bases agree with TRBD1. CDR1 is SGHNT and CDR2 is YYREEE in the germline V gene (reference sequence). V shed 3 bases, J shed 4 bases, and the junction held 7 bases outside the gene matches. The CDR3 consists of 14 residues. CDR3 sequence reads: CASSYTGALYEQYF. CDR3 coding DNA: TGTGCCAGCAGCTACACAGGGGCCTTATACGAGCAGTACTTC.

This clonotype has at least ten counts. The V call is TRBV7-2, the J call TRBJ2-7, with 10 bases aligning to TRBD1. Germline CDR1 is SGHTA and CDR2 is FQGNSA. V shed 3 bases and J 5 bases; nucleotides not matched to a gene: 4. The CDR3 is 14 amino acids. CDR3 sequence reads: CASSFLGTGDEQYF. Here the CDR3 DNA reads TGTGCCAGCAGCTTTCTCGGGACAGGGGACGAGCAGTACTTC.

The table lists this clonotype with a few counts. V gene TRBV2 combines with J gene TRBJ1-1, with a weak D call TRBD1 (5 bases). Germline assignment: CDR1 SNHLY and CDR2 FYNNEI. CDR3 size: 13 residues. V was trimmed by 3 bases and J by 11 bases, leaving 16 bases between them. CDR3 bases: TGTGCCAGCAGTGATGGTCAGGCAGGGCGGGCTTTCTTT. Amino acids: CASSDGQAGRAFF.

This clonotype was seen a few times. CDR3 protein: CASSAQQVWEDTQYF. CDR3 bases: TGTGCCAGCAGTGCCCAACAGGTCTGGGAAGATACGCAGTATTTT. The chain links TRBV12-3 or TRBV12-4 to TRBJ2-3, with TRBD1 as a possible D gene (5 bases). The V end was cut by 5 bases, the J end by 5 bases, with 17 bases between. CDR3 length: 15 residues.

DNA for the CDR3: TGTGCCAGCACCGAACAGGGCGACGGGGCCAACGTCCTGACTTTC. This codes for CASTEQGDGANVLTF. The genes are TRBV2 and TRBJ2-6, with D possibly being TRBD1 (6 bases). Germline V gene data show CDR1 as SNHLY and CDR2 as FYNNEI. V lost 7 bases and J lost 4, with 14 bases in between. This CDR3 has 15 residues.

Details on this clonotype: This sequence may be a read error, since a much larger clone differs from it by one base. It is likely a read error, because the conserved phenylalanine at the end of the CDR3 is missing. The chain links TRBV7-2 to TRBJ2-5; D gene ambiguous. This CDR3 contains 15 residues. Germline V CDR1 and CDR2: SGHTA, FQGNSA. V lost 4 bases and J 2 bases, leaving 14 bases between the germline ends. Written as DNA, the CDR3 is TGTGCCAGCAGCTCCGATCGGACGTTGCAAGAGACCCAGTACTCC. This codes for CASSSDRTLQETQYS.

Details on this clonotype: A much larger clone is a single base away; this may be a read error. V and J are TRBV15 and TRBJ2-4, with D perhaps being TRBD1 or TRBD2 (5 bases each). The length of the CDR3 is 14 residues. Germline CDR1 reads LNHNV; CDR2 reads YYDKDF (reference sequence). V lost 3 bases and J lost 10, with 16 bases in between. CDR3 residues: CATSSDRMGRIQYF. In DNA, the CDR3 is TGTGCCACCAGCAGTGATCGTATGGGACGAATTCAGTACTTC. Variable domain in full (rest from reference TRBV15 and TRBJ2-4): DAMVIQNPRYQVTQFGKPVTLSCSQTLNHNVMYWYQQKSSQAPKLLFHYYDKDFNNEADTPDNFQSRRPNTSFCFLDIRSPGLGDTAMYLCATSSDRMGRIQYFGAGTRLSVL.

The chain couples TRBV28 to TRBJ1-4; a possible D gene is TRBD1 (5 bases). Per germline, CDR1 MDHEN and CDR2 SYDVKM. The CDR3 is 13 amino acids. V lost 4 bases and J lost 9, with 12 bases in between. The CDR3 sequence: CASSSLDSQKLFF. CDR3 nucleotide sequence: TGTGCCAGCAGTTCCCTCGACAGTCAAAAACTGTTTTTT.